The rows below give T cell receptor beta chains drawn from one sample of a study of blood T cell repertoires in COVID-19. Sequenced by immunoSEQ multiplex PCR; TCRdb stores in-frame clones only, minus some. The sample records 50,000 to 55,000 clones, about 90% being singletons. The sample was peripheral blood. The origin of the receptors is a human donor with active COVID-19. The donor label of this sample is uncertain. Both conserved end residues are part of each CDR3. A D gene is named only where the DNA matches it firmly. Expanded clones are given a class, and other clones once, few, many or no size at all.

14 once TRBD1 TRBJ2-7 TRBV7-2 TGTGCCAGCACCAAGAACAGGGGGACCTACGAGCAGTACTTC CASTKNRGTYEQYF
12 NA NA TRBJ2-7 TRBV10-1 TGCGCCAGCAGTACTAGCCGGCCCGAGCAGTACTTC CASSTSRPEQYF
13 once NA TRBJ2-1 TRBV2 TGTGCCAGCAGTGAAGCCCTAGGTCCAGAGGAGTTCTTC CASSEALGPEEFF
15 few TRBD1 TRBJ1-6 TRBV18 TGTGCCAGCTCACCCCAAGGACAGGGCGATTCACCCCTCCACTTT CASSPQGQGDSPLHF
16 NA NA TRBJ2-5 TRBV11-2 TGTGCCAGCAGCCTGGCCACTGGGCGGGGCAAAGAGACCCAGTACTTC CASSLATGRGKETQYF
19 NA TRBD2 TRBJ2-4 TRBV15 TGTGCCACCAGCATTGGCGGGACTAGCGGGGAAGGGGCCAAAAACATTCAGTACTTC CATSIGGTSGEGAKNIQYF
14 NA TRBD1 TRBJ1-5 TRBV7-2 TGTGCCAGCAGCCGGAGGGGGCGAGATCAGCCCCAGCATTTT CASSRRGRDQPQHF
15 NA TRBD2 TRBJ2-3 TRBV6-4 TGTGCCAGCAGTGAGCTAGCGGGGACCACAGATACGCAGTATTTT CASSELAGTTDTQYF
17 NA TRBD1 TRBJ2-2 TRBV9 TGTGCCAGCAGCGCTCGAATAGGGACAGGGGTTACCGGGGAGCTGTTTTTT CASSARIGTGVTGELFF
15 NA TRBD2 TRBJ2-3 TRBV7-2 TGTGCCAGCAGCTTTAGCGGGGGGGCTGGAAATACGCAGTATTTT CASSFSGGAGNTQYF
17 NA TRBD1 TRBJ2-1 TRBV5-4 TGTGCCAGCAGCTTGTCGGACAGGGGGCTTTCCTACAATGAGCAGTTCTTC CASSLSDRGLSYNEQFF
15 NA TRBD2 TRBJ2-1 TRBV6-4 TGTGCCAGCAGACCCGAGGGACTAGCGGGGGTTGAGCAGTTCTTC CASRPEGLAGVEQFF
12 NA NA TRBJ2-5 TRBV15 TGTGCCACCAGCAGAGATCGAGAGACCCAGTACTTC CATSRDRETQYF
16 NA NA TRBJ2-6 TRBV4-2 TGTGCCAGCAGCCAAGACGTCCTTTCTGGGGCCAACGTCCTGACTTTC CASSQDVLSGANVLTF
16 NA TRBD1 TRBJ2-7 TRBV30 TGTGCCTGGAGGCCGCCCCCGGGACAGGGCCACTACGAGCAGTACTTC CAWRPPPGQGHYEQYF
14 NA TRBD2 TRBJ2-4 TRBV9 TGTGCCAGCAGCCCTTCCCCCGGGGGGGACATTCAGTACTTC CASSPSPGGDIQYF
19 NA NA TRBJ2-6 TRBV5-1 TGCGCCAGCAGCTTGGAGGGGTCTAGGGGGTTCTCTGGGGCCAACGTCCTGACTTTC CASSLEGSRGFSGANVLTF
13 NA NA TRBJ2-5 TRBV2 TGTGCCAGCAGCCCTTTATCCCAAGAGACCCAGTACTTC CASSPLSQETQYF
14 NA TRBD1 TRBJ2-5 TRBV6-6 TGTGCCAGCAGTTGGGACAGGGGGCGAGAGACCCAGTACTTC CASSWDRGRETQYF
13 NA TRBD1 TRBJ1-1 TRBV24-1 TGTGCCACTAGGGACAGATCGAACACTGAAGCTTTCTTT CATRDRSNTEAFF
13 NA NA TRBJ1-1 TRBV19 TGTGCCAGTAGTCTTTCGGGGAACACTGAAGCTTTCTTT CASSLSGNTEAFF
13 NA NA TRBJ2-7 TRBV7-6 TGTGCCAGCAGCTTAGTAGCAGGGCACGAGCAGTACTTC CASSLVAGHEQYF
15 NA NA TRBJ2-7 TRBV4-2 TGTGCCAGCAGCCAAGACTATAACAGAGACTACGAGCAGTACTTC CASSQDYNRDYEQYF
15 NA TRBD1 TRBJ2-5 TRBV5-6 TGTGCCAGCAGCCTGGGGACAGGGGACCAAGAGACCCAGTACTTC CASSLGTGDQETQYF
18 NA TRBD1 TRBJ1-2 TRBV28 TGTGCCAGCAGTTCTCCCTTAACCGGGACAGGTGAAAACTATGGCTACACCTTC CASSSPLTGTGENYGYTF
16 NA TRBD1 TRBJ2-3 TRBV5-8 TGTGCCAGCACACGGCAGGACAGGGGATCACGGGGTACGCAGTATTTT CASTRQDRGSRGTQYF
15 NA TRBD1 TRBJ1-6 TRBV5-4 TGTGCCAGCAGCCCGACAGGGGGAGATGCTTCACCCCTCCACTTT CASSPTGGDASPLHF
16 NA NA TRBJ1-2 TRBV18 TGTGCCAGCTCGGGGGACACCGCCCTGCCTAACTATGGCTACACCTTC CASSGDTALPNYGYTF
12 few NA TRBJ2-1 TRBV29-1 TGCAGCGTCGGGATAACGGACCCCAAGCAGTTCTTC CSVGITDPKQFF
15 NA TRBD2 TRBJ2-1 TRBV5-1 TGCGCCAGCAGTTACGGCGGGGGGCTGGTCAATGAGCAGTTCTTC CASSYGGGLVNEQFF
14 NA TRBD1 TRBJ1-2 TRBV7-9 TGTGCCAGCAGCTTACAAAGGACAGGTTATGGCTACACCTTC CASSLQRTGYGYTF